This TCR beta chain was found in a study of T cells after yellow fever vaccination. Looking at the study overall: Preparing low-cell-number fractions relied on SMART-Seq v4 Ultra Low Input.

Whole-study findings and limits: A small proportion of clonotypes was detected in both the CD4 and CD8 compartments.

MiXCR was run by TCRdb on the 5' RACE reads, yielding one entry per CDR3 protein. Seen here are around 500,000 distinct CDR3 sequences, around a fifth observed once, and the top ten hold around 17%. From germline, CDR1 is LGHNA and CDR2 YSLEER. J gave up 13 bases and V 1 base, and 10 bases lay outside the gene matches. The CDR3 runs to 14 residues. A remark on this clonotype: Its antigen is as yet unknown.

The chain links TRBV4-3 to TRBJ2-3; 8 bases are a match to TRBD2. This TCR derives from a man between 18 and 35 years old who received the YFV17D yellow fever vaccine. Sequenced here: PBMCs, sampled roughly 20 days after the first yellow fever vaccination. The CDR3 DNA is TGCGCCAGCAGCCAAGTCACTCCGGGACTAGTCGAGTATTTT. It codes for CASSQVTPGLVEYF.